Shown below are 6 T cell receptor beta chains from a single sample sequenced in a study of T-cell memory formation after mild COVID-19. TCRdb re-analysed the 5' RACE reads in MiXCR, keeping a single row per CDR3 protein. The repertoire includes over 400,000 distinct CDR3 sequences, more than 20% of them detected once, and 13% sits in the top ten. The sample taken for sequencing was PBMCs or a T cell subset sorted from them (not recorded which). These receptors all come from an adult woman who had mild COVID-19 (a few samples of this study predate the infection). Cell type and time point are not known.

This clonotype was detected only a few times. The rearrangement joins TRBV15 to TRBJ2-7; 12 positions match TRBD1. Trimming at V came to 8 bases and at J to 3 bases, leaving 8 bases not matched to a gene. Per germline, CDR1 LNHNV and CDR2 YYDKDF (reference sequence). The CDR3 is 15 residues long. CDR3 sequence (DNA): TGTGCCACCCACTCCGGGACAGGGGGCATCTACGAGCAGTACTTC. Its protein product is CATHSGTGGIYEQYF. The full variable domain, its missing parts supplied by reference TRBV15 and TRBJ2-7, is DAMVIQNPRYQVTQFGKPVTLSCSQTLNHNVMYWYQQKSSQAPKLLFHYYDKDFNNEADTPDNFQSRRPNTSFCFLDIRSPGLGDTAMYLCATHSGTGGIYEQYFGPGTRLTVT.

This clonotype was seen more than once but under ten times. The chain is built from TRBV27 and TRBJ1-5, with unresolved D. V was trimmed by 4 bases and J by 5 bases, leaving 9 bases between them. The CDR3 is made up of 13 amino acids. Germline CDR1 reads MNHEY; CDR2 reads SMNVEV (reference sequence). DNA of the CDR3: TGTGCCAGCAGTTCCGGCCGGGATCAGCCCCAGCATTTT. Protein product: CASSSGRDQPQHF.

The rearrangement links TRBV6-5 to TRBJ2-1; TRBD2 matches 12 bases. J was trimmed by 0 bases and V by 5 bases; bases with no gene match: 8. This CDR3 region has 18 residues. Germline CDR1 reads MNHEY; CDR2 reads SVGAGI. The CDR3 DNA follows: TGTGCCAGCAGTGTCAGGACTAGCGGGGCCGTCTCCTACAATGAGCAGTTCTTC. It yields the protein CASSVRTSGAVSYNEQFF.

This clonotype has a handful of counts. The V call is TRBV11-2, the J call TRBJ1-3, with TRBD1 matching over 12 bases. Germline lookup yields CDR1 SGHAT and CDR2 FQNNGV. V was pared by 1 base and J by 0 bases, with 10 bases of the junction left unmatched. The CDR3 loop spans 20 amino acids. The DNA for the CDR3 is TGTGCCAGCAGCTTAGTTTGGGACAGGGGGCCGCCCGTCTCTGGAAACACCATATATTTT. It specifies CASSLVWDRGPPVSGNTIYF.

The rearrangement links TRBV7-9 to TRBJ2-1; 10 bases fit TRBD2. The CDR3 has 16 amino acids. After removal of 0 bases from V and 7 bases from J, the junction contained 6 bases not matched to a gene. CDR1 SEHNR and CDR2 FQNEAQ come from the germline V gene (reference sequence). This CDR3 is CASSLAPLAGGNEQFF. For the CDR3, the DNA is TGTGCCAGCAGCTTAGCGCCTTTAGCGGGAGGTAATGAGCAGTTCTTC.

This clonotype was detected a few times. The CDR3 region has the DNA TGCGCCAGCAGCTTCAGACAGGGGGACTACGAGCAGTACTTC. This encodes CASSFRQGDYEQYF. V gene TRBV5-1 combines with J gene TRBJ2-7, with 9 nucleotides matching TRBD1. The CDR3 has 14 residues. The germline V gene has CDR1 SGHRS and CDR2 YFSETQ. Trimming took 2 bases from V and 3 from J; bases not matched to a gene: 3.